This T cell receptor (beta chain) was documented in a study of regulatory T cells in long-lasting Graves disease. The CDR3 consists of 19 residues. V gave up 2 bases and J gave up 4 bases; unmatched junction bases: 15. Germline CDR1 and CDR2: ENHRY and SYGVKD. CDR3 regions were amplified by Arm-PCR using iRepertoire HTBI primers to build TCR beta libraries. Via MiXCR, TCRdb re-called the multiplex PCR reads, giving one row per CDR3 protein. The data hold about 620,000 distinct CDR3 sequences, with roughly 15% observed a single time. Turning to this clonotype: The antigen is not known.

Regarding the study as a whole: Persistent patients shared more public clonotypes (around 3,000) than new patients (roughly 1,000). It was in persistent disease that TRBV28, TRBJ1-2 and TRBJ2-5 were favored.

Time point denoted: newly diagnosed GD, antithyroid drugs for less than 3 months. PBMC RNA was the source of the TCR library. The source of the patients was an endocrinology department in Xi'an, China. A further study also used this sample, focusing on T cells in Graves' hyperthyroidism and ophthalmopathy.

The sample consisted of peripheral blood mononuclear cells (PBMCs), taken at new diagnosis, from a patient treated with antithyroid drugs. The TCR originated in a young woman with Graves disease. This rearrangement joins TRBV10-3 to TRBJ2-3; 10 nucleotides match TRBD2. The CDR3 here is CAISERRASGRPMSDTQYF. The DNA of the CDR3 is TGTGCCATCAGTGAGAGGAGGGCTAGCGGGAGACCTATGTCAGATACGCAGTATTTT.